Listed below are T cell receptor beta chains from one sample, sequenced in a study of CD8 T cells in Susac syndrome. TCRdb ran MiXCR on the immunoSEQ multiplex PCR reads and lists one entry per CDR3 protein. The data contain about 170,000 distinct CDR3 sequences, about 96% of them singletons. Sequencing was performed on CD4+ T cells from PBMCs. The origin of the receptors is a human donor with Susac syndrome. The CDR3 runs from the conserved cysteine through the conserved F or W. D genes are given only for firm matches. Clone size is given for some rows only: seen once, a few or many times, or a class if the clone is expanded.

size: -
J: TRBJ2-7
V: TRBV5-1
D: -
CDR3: CASSSTGPYEQYF
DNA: TGCGCCAGCAGCTCGACAGGACCCTACGAGCAGTACTTC

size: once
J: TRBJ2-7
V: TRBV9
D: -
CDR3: CASSLRGQPELDEQYF
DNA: TGTGCCAGCAGCCTTCGTGGGCAGCCCGAATTAGACGAGCAGTACTTC

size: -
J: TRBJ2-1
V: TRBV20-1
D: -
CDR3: CSAKSGYYNEQFF
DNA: TGCAGTGCTAAGAGCGGGTACTACAATGAGCAGTTCTTC

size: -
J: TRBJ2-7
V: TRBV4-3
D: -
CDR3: CASSQYGLPYEQYF
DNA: TGCGCCAGCAGCCAATACGGACTGCCCTACGAGCAGTACTTC

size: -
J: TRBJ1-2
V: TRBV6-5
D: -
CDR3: CASSYAQGVNYGYTF
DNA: TGTGCCAGCAGTTACGCTCAAGGAGTTAACTATGGCTACACCTTC

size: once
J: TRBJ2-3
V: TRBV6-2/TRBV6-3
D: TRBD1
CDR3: CASTHWDREADTQYF
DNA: TGTGCCAGCACCCACTGGGACAGGGAAGCAGATACGCAGTATTTT

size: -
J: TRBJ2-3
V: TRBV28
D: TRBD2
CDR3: CASSLSGRAISTDTQYF
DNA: TGTGCCAGCAGTTTAAGCGGGAGGGCCATTTCTACAGATACGCAGTATTTT

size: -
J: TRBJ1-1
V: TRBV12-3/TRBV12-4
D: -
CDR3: CASKRGWSTEAFF
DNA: TGTGCCAGCAAGAGGGGTTGGAGCACTGAAGCTTTCTTT

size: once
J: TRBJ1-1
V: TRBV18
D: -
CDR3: CASSPAGTEAFF
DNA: TGTGCCAGCTCCCCCGCTGGCACTGAAGCTTTCTTT

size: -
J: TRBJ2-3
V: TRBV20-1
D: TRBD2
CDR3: CSVPRLAGGPDTQYF
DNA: TGCAGTGTGCCTCGACTAGCGGGAGGGCCAGATACGCAGTATTTT

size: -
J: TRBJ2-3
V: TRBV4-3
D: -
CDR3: CASSPAVGGRSTDTQYF
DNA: TGCGCCAGCAGCCCGGCAGTGGGGGGCCGTTCGACAGATACGCAGTATTTT

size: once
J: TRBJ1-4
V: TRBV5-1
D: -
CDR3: CASSLSQGSTNEKLFF
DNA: TGCGCCAGCAGCTTGTCCCAGGGATCAACTAATGAAAAACTGTTTTTT

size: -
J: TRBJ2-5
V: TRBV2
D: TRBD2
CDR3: CASSRLTSGQETQYF
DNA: TGTGCCAGCAGTCGCCTGACTAGCGGCCAAGAGACCCAGTACTTC

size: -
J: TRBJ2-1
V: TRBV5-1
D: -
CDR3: CASSLPSLYNEQFF
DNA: TGCGCCAGCAGCCTTCCCTCCCTCTACAATGAGCAGTTCTTC

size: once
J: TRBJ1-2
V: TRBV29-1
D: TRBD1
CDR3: CSVLSRQGVVGGYTF
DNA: TGCAGCGTTCTTTCACGACAGGGGGTGGTAGGAGGCTACACCTTC

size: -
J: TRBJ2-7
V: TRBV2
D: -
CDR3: CASKPELGNYEQYF
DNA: TGTGCCAGCAAGCCAGAGCTGGGGAACTACGAGCAGTACTTC

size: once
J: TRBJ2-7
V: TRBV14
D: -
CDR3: CASSRAASYEQYF
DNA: TGTGCCAGCAGCCGGGCGGCCTCCTACGAGCAGTACTTC

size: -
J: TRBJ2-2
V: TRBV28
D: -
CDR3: CASSHNRGLSTGELFF
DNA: TGTGCCAGCAGTCACAACAGAGGTCTGAGCACCGGGGAGCTGTTTTTT

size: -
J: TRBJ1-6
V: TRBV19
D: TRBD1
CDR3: CASRSGTENSPLHF
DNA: TGTGCCAGTAGGTCCGGGACAGAGAATTCACCCCTCCACTTT

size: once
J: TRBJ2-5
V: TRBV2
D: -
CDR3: CASSGGVYQETQYF
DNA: TGTGCCAGCAGTGGGGGGGTATACCAAGAGACCCAGTACTTC

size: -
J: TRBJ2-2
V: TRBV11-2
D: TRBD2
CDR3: CASRSIGGLAGERNTGELFF
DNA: TGTGCCAGCAGGTCAATAGGGGGACTAGCGGGAGAAAGGAACACCGGGGAGCTGTTTTTT

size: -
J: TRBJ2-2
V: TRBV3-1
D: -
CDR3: CASSQGPADTGELFF
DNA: TGTGCCAGCAGCCAAGGTCCCGCGGACACCGGGGAGCTGTTTTTT

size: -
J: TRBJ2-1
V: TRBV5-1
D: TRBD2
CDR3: CASSLVTVASGYSYNEQFF
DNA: TGCGCCAGCAGCTTGGTTACCGTTGCTAGCGGATACTCCTACAATGAGCAGTTCTTC

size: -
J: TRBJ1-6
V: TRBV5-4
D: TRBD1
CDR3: CASSLYRGANSPLHF
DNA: TGTGCCAGCAGCCTATACAGGGGTGCTAATTCACCCCTCCACTTT

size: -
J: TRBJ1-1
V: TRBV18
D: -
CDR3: CASSPGAELLAFF
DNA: TGTGCCAGCTCACCGGGGGCGGAACTCCTGGCTTTCTTT

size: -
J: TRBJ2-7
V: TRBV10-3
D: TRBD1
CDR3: CAISEDRDEQYF
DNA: TGTGCCATCAGTGAAGACAGGGACGAGCAGTACTTC

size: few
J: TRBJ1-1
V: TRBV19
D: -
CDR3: CASSRQRNTEAFF
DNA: TGTGCCAGTAGTCGCCAGAGGAACACTGAAGCTTTCTTT

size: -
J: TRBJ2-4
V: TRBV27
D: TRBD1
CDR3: CASSGLGGLNIQYF
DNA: TGTGCCAGCAGTGGGTTAGGGGGCCTCAACATTCAGTACTTC

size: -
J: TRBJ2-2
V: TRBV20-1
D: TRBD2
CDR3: CSARDLTSGMGGELFF
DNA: TGCAGTGCTAGAGATCTAACTAGCGGGATGGGCGGGGAGCTGTTTTTT

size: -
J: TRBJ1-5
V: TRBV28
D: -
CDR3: CASNLQGNNQPQHF
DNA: TGTGCCAGCAACCTACAGGGAAACAATCAGCCCCAGCATTTT

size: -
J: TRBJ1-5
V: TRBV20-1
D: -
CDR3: CSARDSGARVNQPQHF
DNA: TGCAGTGCTAGAGATTCAGGGGCTAGGGTTAATCAGCCCCAGCATTTT

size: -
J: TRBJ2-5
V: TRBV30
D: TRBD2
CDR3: CAWGPGLAGGETQYF
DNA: TGTGCCTGGGGCCCCGGCCTAGCGGGAGGGGAGACCCAGTACTTC